Listed below are T cell receptor beta chains from one sample, sequenced in a study of T cell responses to AZD1222 COVID-19 vaccine. Repertoires were generated with immunoSEQ multiplex PCR, while TCRdb's copy carries only in-frame clones and drops some. The sample holds approximately 190,000 clones, approximately 91% seen once. The sample here was peripheral blood, taken on day 0 of AZD1222 vaccination. The source of these receptors is an adult in good health. Each CDR3 is given with its conserved first and last residue. The order of the fields is clone size, J gene, V gene, D gene, CDR3 protein, CDR3 DNA. The D gene is left open where the match is weak. Where a row states a size, it is once, few, many or the class of an expanded clone; other rows omit it.

>.|TRBJ1-4|TRBV10-3|TRBD1
CAISGSGTGVEKLFF
TGTGCCATCAGTGGCTCCGGGACAGGTGTTGAAAAACTGTTTTTT
>.|TRBJ1-1|TRBV7-9|.
CASSPGDEAFF
TGTGCCAGCAGCCCGGGCGATGAAGCTTTCTTT
>.|TRBJ1-1|TRBV9|.
CASSPAGQNTEAFF
TGTGCCAGCAGCCCGGCGGGACAGAACACTGAAGCTTTCTTT
>.|TRBJ2-7|TRBV6-5|.
CASRTMTEIYEQYF
TGTGCCAGCAGGACGATGACAGAGATCTACGAGCAGTACTTC
>.|TRBJ1-4|TRBV6-1|TRBD1
CASSEGQGNEKLFF
TGTGCCAGCAGTGAAGGACAGGGTAATGAAAAACTGTTTTTT
>.|TRBJ1-1|TRBV27|.
CASSLFPNTEAFF
TGTGCCAGCAGTTTATTTCCGAACACTGAAGCTTTCTTT
>.|TRBJ1-1|TRBV5-1|TRBD1
CASSPRPLQGMNTEAFF
TGCGCCAGCAGCCCGCGCCCCTTACAGGGGATGAACACTGAAGCTTTCTTT
>.|TRBJ2-4|TRBV13|.
CASSPPAGKNIQYF
TGTGCCAGCAGCCCCCCCGCGGGGAAAAACATTCAGTACTTC
>.|TRBJ2-1|TRBV15|TRBD2
CATSTPQQSGSYNEQFF
TGTGCCACCAGCACTCCACAGCAGAGCGGGAGCTACAATGAGCAGTTCTTC
>.|TRBJ1-1|TRBV11-1|TRBD1
CASSFRTGQAEAFF
TGTGCCAGCAGCTTTCGGACAGGGCAAGCTGAAGCTTTCTTT
>.|TRBJ1-5|TRBV18|.
CASSPAPGRSNQPQHF
TGTGCCAGCTCACCGGCCCCAGGGCGGAGCAATCAGCCCCAGCATTTT
>.|TRBJ1-2|TRBV3-1/TRBV3-2|.
CASSQADGAYGYTF
TGTGCCAGCAGCCAAGCCGATGGAGCCTATGGCTACACCTTC
>.|TRBJ1-2|TRBV5-1|TRBD1
CASSLGKWTGGLLVGYTF
TGCGCCAGCAGCTTGGGGAAATGGACAGGCGGTCTTTTAGTTGGCTACACCTTC
>.|TRBJ1-2|TRBV4-2|.
CASSQVFQGRDGYTF
TGTGCCAGCAGCCAAGTTTTTCAGGGTAGGGATGGCTACACCTTC
>.|TRBJ1-5|TRBV18|.
CASSPGQGGQPQHF
TGTGCCAGCTCACCAGGGCAGGGAGGTCAGCCCCAGCATTTT
>.|TRBJ2-7|TRBV7-2|.
CASSLWGPVSSKIYEQYF
TGTGCCAGCAGCTTATGGGGCCCGGTGAGCAGCAAAATCTACGAGCAGTACTTC
>.|TRBJ2-3|TRBV29-1|TRBD1
CSVDGTGRDTQYF
TGCAGCGTTGACGGGACAGGTAGAGATACGCAGTATTTT
>.|TRBJ2-5|TRBV16|.
CASSQPFQETQYF
TGTGCCAGCAGCCAACCGTTCCAAGAGACCCAGTACTTC
>.|TRBJ2-3|TRBV7-9|TRBD2
CASTSGGEADTQYF
TGTGCCAGTACTAGCGGGGGGGAGGCAGATACGCAGTATTTT
>.|TRBJ1-3|TRBV10-3|TRBD1
CAIQPDRVVSFGNTIYF
TGTGCCATCCAACCGGACAGGGTTGTGTCTTTTGGAAACACCATATATTTT
>.|TRBJ1-6|TRBV2|.
CASSEPGNHPNSPLHF
TGTGCCAGCAGTGAACCAGGAAACCATCCGAATTCACCCCTCCACTTT
>.|TRBJ2-5|TRBV7-3|.
CASSLNSQETQYF
TGTGCCAGCAGCCTTAATAGCCAAGAGACCCAGTACTTC
>.|TRBJ1-1|TRBV2|.
CASRPLGRLDQGTEAFF
TGTGCCAGCAGGCCTTTGGGGCGGCTGGACCAGGGCACTGAAGCTTTCTTT
>.|TRBJ1-5|TRBV28|.
CASIRGNTGPQHF
TGTGCCAGCATAAGAGGGAATACGGGCCCCCAGCATTTT
>once|TRBJ2-4|TRBV29-1|.
CSVEGRDGKNIQYF
TGCAGCGTTGAAGGGCGGGACGGGAAAAACATTCAGTACTTC
>.|TRBJ1-1|TRBV12-3/TRBV12-4|.
CASILVAGFEAFF
TGTGCCAGCATCTTAGTTGCGGGGTTTGAAGCTTTCTTT
>.|TRBJ1-6|TRBV5-4|.
CASSRLRANNSPLHF
TGTGCCAGCAGCCGTCTAAGGGCAAATAATTCACCCCTCCACTTT
>once|TRBJ1-5|TRBV7-2|TRBD1
CASSGDREYQPQHF
TGTGCCAGCAGCGGGGACAGGGAGTACCAGCCCCAGCATTTT
>.|TRBJ1-1|TRBV9|.
CASSVEVGYEAFF
TGTGCCAGCAGCGTAGAGGTCGGCTATGAAGCTTTCTTT
>.|TRBJ2-3|TRBV14|.
CASSPGGGAADTQYF
TGTGCCAGCAGCCCCGGAGGGGGGGCCGCAGATACGCAGTATTTT
>.|TRBJ2-1|TRBV9|TRBD1
CASSRMEGQGGNEQFF
TGTGCCAGCAGTCGGATGGAGGGACAGGGTGGGAATGAGCAGTTCTTC
>.|TRBJ2-7|TRBV19|.
CASSMTVFSSYEQYF
TGTGCCAGTAGTATGACAGTATTCTCCTCCTACGAGCAGTACTTC
>.|TRBJ2-7|TRBV9|.
CASSPSGTSSYEQYF
TGTGCCAGCAGCCCGTCCGGGACCAGCTCCTACGAGCAGTACTTC
>.|TRBJ2-7|TRBV7-8|.
CASSLLGRGYEQYF
TGTGCCAGCAGCTTACTCGGCAGGGGCTACGAGCAGTACTTC
>once|TRBJ2-1|TRBV9|TRBD2
CASSVDPLAGGVNEQFF
TGTGCCAGCAGCGTAGACCCGTTAGCGGGAGGCGTGAATGAGCAGTTCTTC
>.|TRBJ2-1|TRBV15|TRBD2
CATSRDLGGGIYNEQFF
TGTGCCACCAGCAGAGATCTTGGCGGGGGAATCTACAATGAGCAGTTCTTC
>.|TRBJ1-1|TRBV7-8|TRBD1
CASSLARGRGGTEAFF
TGTGCCAGCAGCTTAGCGCGCGGCAGGGGGGGAACTGAAGCTTTCTTT
>.|TRBJ2-7|TRBV7-9|TRBD1
CASSLTGTGGEQYF
TGTGCCAGCAGCTTAACCGGGACAGGGGGAGAGCAGTACTTC
>.|TRBJ2-5|TRBV4-2|.
CASSQVGEETQYF
TGTGCCAGCAGCCAAGTCGGGGAAGAGACCCAGTACTTC
>.|TRBJ1-6|TRBV6-6|TRBD1
CASSSGQGGPNSPLHF
TGTGCCAGCAGTTCGGGACAGGGCGGCCCGAATTCACCCCTCCACTTT
>.|TRBJ1-5|TRBV6-5|.
CASSYGGTNQPQHF
TGTGCCAGCAGTTACGGGGGGACGAACCAGCCCCAGCATTTT
>once|TRBJ1-2|TRBV27|TRBD1
CASSFLGQGANYGYTF
TGTGCCAGCAGTTTTTTGGGACAGGGCGCTAACTATGGCTACACCTTC
>.|TRBJ2-7|TRBV13|TRBD1
CASSSLGTGLREQYF
TGTGCCAGCAGCTCCTTAGGGACAGGGCTTCGGGAGCAGTACTTC
>.|TRBJ1-1|TRBV6-5|TRBD1
CASSGQLNTEAFF
TGTGCCAGCTCGGGACAGTTGAACACTGAAGCTTTCTTT
>.|TRBJ2-1|TRBV5-1|.
CASSLAGYSYNEQFF
TGCGCCAGCAGCTTGGCCGGATACTCCTACAATGAGCAGTTCTTC
>once|TRBJ2-6|TRBV19|.
CASSIGLRDIIISGANVLTF
TGTGCCAGTAGTATAGGCCTCCGGGACATCATTATCTCTGGGGCCAACGTCCTGACTTTC
>.|TRBJ1-4|TRBV18|.
CASSPLRMGEKLFF
TGTGCCAGCTCACCCCTCCGGATGGGGGAAAAACTGTTTTTT
>.|TRBJ1-5|TRBV3-1/TRBV3-2|.
CASSEGRAGDLSNQPQHF
TGTGCCAGCAGCGAAGGGCGTGCAGGAGATCTAAGCAATCAGCCCCAGCATTTT
>.|TRBJ1-4|TRBV7-2|.
CASSLGQSFNEKLFF
TGTGCCAGCAGCTTAGGACAGAGTTTTAATGAAAAACTGTTTTTT
>.|TRBJ2-5|TRBV25-1|.
CASSEFGGETQYF
TGTGCCAGCAGTGAATTCGGGGGTGAGACCCAGTACTTC
>.|TRBJ2-2|TRBV13|.
CASSSNWNTGELFF
TGTGCCAGCTCAAGTAACTGGAACACCGGGGAGCTGTTTTTT
>once|TRBJ2-2|TRBV7-9|.
CASPQLVGVLNTGELFF
TGTGCCAGCCCGCAACTCGTGGGGGTCCTAAACACCGGGGAGCTGTTTTTT
>.|TRBJ1-1|TRBV7-2|.
CASSIRTRTEAFF
TGTGCCAGCAGCATCAGGACCCGAACTGAAGCTTTCTTT